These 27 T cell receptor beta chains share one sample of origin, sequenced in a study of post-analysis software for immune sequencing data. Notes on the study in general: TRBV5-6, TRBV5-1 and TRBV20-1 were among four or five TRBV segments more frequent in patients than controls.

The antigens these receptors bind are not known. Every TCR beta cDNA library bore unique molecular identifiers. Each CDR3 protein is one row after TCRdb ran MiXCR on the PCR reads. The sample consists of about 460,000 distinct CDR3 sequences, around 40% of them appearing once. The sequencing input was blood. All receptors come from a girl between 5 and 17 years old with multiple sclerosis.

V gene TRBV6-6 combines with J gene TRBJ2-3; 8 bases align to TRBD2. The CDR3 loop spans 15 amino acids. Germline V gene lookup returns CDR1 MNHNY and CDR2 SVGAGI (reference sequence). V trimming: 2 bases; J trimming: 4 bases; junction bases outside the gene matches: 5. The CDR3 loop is CASSYGGRNPDTQYF. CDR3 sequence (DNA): TGTGCCAGCAGTTACGGCGGGAGGAACCCAGATACGCAGTATTTT.

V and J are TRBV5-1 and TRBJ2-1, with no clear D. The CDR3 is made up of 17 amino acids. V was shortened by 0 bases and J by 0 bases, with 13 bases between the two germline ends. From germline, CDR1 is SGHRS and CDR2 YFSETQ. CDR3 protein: CASSLDKVGLSYNEQFF. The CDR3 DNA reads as TGCGCCAGCAGCTTGGACAAGGTAGGCCTCTCCTACAATGAGCAGTTCTTC. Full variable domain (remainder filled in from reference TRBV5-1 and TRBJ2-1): KAGVTQTPRYLIKTRGQQVTLSCSPISGHRSVSWYQQTPGQGLQFLFEYFSETQRNKGNFPGRFSGRQFSNSRSEMNVSTLELGDSALYLCASSLDKVGLSYNEQFFGPGTRLTVL.

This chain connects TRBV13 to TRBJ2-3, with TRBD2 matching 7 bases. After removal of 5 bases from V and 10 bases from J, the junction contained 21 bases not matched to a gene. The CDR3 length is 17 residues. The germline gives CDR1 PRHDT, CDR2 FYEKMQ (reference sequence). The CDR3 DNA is TGTGCCAGCAGCCGGACTAGAATAGGGAGAATAATGGGCTCGCAGTATTTT. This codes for CASSRTRIGRIMGSQYF.

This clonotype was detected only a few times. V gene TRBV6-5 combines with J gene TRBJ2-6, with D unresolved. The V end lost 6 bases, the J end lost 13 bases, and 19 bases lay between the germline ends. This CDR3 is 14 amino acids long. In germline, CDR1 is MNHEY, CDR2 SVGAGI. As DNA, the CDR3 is TGTGCCAGCAGCCCGGGCTCCCAGAATATGGTCCTGACTTTC. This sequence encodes CASSPGSQNMVLTF.

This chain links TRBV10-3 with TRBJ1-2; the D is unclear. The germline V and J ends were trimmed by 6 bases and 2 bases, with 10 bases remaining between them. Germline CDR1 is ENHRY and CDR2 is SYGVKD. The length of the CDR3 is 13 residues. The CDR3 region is CAIRIAANYGYTF. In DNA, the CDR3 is TGTGCCATCAGGATCGCGGCAAACTATGGCTACACCTTC.

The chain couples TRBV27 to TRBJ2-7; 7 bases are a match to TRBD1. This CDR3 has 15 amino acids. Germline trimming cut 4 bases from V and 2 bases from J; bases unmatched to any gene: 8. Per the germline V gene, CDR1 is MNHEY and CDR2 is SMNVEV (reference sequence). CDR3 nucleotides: TGTGCCAGCAGTTCAGGTACAGGGGTCGCCTACGAGCAGTACTTC. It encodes CASSSGTGVAYEQYF.

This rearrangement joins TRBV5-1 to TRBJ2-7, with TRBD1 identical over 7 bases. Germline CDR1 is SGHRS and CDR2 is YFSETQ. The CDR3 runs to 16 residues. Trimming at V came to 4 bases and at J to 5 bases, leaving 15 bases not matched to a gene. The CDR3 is CASSVNRQGTGHEQYF. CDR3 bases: TGCGCCAGCAGCGTGAATCGACAGGGCACTGGGCACGAGCAGTACTTC.

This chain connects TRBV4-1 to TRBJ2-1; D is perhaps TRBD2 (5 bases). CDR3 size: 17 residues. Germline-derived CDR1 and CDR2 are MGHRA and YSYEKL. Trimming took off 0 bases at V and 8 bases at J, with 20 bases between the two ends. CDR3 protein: CASSQDSSEPNVDEQFF. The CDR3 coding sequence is TGCGCCAGCAGCCAAGATAGTAGCGAGCCTAACGTCGATGAGCAGTTCTTC.

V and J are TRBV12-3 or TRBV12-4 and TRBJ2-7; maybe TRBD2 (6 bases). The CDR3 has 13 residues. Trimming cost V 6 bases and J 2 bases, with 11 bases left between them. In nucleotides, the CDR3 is TGTGCCAGCAGCCCGGGAGACACCTACGAGCAGTACTTC. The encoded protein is CASSPGDTYEQYF.

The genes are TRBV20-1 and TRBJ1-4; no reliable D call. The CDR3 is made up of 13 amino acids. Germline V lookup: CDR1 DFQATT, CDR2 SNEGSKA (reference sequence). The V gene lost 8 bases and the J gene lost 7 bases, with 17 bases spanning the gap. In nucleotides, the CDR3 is TGCAGTACCCCGATGGGGAAGAGTGAAAAACTGTTTTTT. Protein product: CSTPMGKSEKLFF.

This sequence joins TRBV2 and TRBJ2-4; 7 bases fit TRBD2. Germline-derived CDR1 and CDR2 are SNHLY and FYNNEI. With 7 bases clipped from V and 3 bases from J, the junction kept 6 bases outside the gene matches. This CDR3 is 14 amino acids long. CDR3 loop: CASIRASGKNIQYF. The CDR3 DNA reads TGTGCCAGCATAAGGGCTAGCGGCAAAAACATTCAGTACTTC.

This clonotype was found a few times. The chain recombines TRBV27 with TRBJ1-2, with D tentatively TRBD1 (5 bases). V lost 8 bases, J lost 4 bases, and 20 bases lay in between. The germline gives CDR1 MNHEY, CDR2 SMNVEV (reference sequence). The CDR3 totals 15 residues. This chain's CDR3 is CASRSRGEVAYGYTF. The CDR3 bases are TGTGCCAGCCGATCGAGAGGGGAGGTAGCCTATGGCTACACCTTC.

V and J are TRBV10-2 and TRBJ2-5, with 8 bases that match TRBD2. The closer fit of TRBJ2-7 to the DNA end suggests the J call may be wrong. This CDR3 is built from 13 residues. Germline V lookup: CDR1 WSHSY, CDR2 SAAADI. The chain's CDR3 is CASISGMFGEQYF. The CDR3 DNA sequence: TGCGCCAGCATTAGCGGGATGTTCGGCGAGCAGTACTTC.

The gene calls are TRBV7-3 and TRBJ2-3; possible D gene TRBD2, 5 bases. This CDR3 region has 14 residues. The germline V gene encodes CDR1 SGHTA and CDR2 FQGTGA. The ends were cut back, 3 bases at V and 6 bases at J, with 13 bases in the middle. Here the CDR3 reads CASSFSGSGDTQYF. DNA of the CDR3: TGTGCCAGCAGCTTCTCGGGCTCGGGGGATACGCAGTATTTT.

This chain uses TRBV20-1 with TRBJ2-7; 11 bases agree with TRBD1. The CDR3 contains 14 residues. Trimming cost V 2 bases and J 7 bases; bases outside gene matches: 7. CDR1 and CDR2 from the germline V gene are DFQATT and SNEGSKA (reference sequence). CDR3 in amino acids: CSARRTGGLKEQYF. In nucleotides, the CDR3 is TGCAGTGCTAGACGGACAGGGGGCTTGAAAGAGCAGTACTTC.

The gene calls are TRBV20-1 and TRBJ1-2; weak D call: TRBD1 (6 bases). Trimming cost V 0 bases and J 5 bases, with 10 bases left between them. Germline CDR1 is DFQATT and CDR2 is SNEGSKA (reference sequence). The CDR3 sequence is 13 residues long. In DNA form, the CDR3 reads TGCAGTGCTAGAGATGGGGGCCGGTATGGCTACACCTTC. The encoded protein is CSARDGGRYGYTF.

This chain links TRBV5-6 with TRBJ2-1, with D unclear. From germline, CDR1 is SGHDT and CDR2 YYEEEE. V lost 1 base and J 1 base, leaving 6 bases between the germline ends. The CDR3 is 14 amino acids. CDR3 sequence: CASSLLRSYNEQFF. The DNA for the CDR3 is TGTGCCAGCAGCTTGTTGCGGTCCTACAATGAGCAGTTCTTC.

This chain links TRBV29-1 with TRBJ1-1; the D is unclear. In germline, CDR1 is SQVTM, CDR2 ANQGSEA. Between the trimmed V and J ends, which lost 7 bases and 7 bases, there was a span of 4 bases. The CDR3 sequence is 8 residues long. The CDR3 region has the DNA TGCAGCGCGGGTGAAGCTTTCTTT. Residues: CSAGEAFF. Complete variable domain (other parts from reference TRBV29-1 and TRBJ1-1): SAVISQKPSRDICQRGTSLTIQCQVDSQVTMMFWYRQQPGQSLTLIATANQGSEATYESGFVIDKFPISRPNLTFSTLTVSNMSPEDSSIYLCSAGEAFFGQGTRLTVV.

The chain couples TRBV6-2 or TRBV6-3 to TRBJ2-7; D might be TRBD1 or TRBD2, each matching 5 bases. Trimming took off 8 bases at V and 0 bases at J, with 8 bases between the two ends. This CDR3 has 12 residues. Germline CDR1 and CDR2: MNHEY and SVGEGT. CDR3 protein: CASGGTSYEQYF. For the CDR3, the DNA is TGTGCCAGCGGGGGTACCTCCTACGAGCAGTACTTC.

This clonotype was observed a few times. CDR3 nucleotide sequence: TGTGCCAGCAGCCAGGGACTATATACGTACAATGAGCAGTTCTTC. Amino acids: CASSQGLYTYNEQFF. The chain couples TRBV6-5 to TRBJ2-1; TRBD2 aligns across 7 bases. J was trimmed by 4 bases and V by 6 bases; bases with no gene match: 9. Per germline, CDR1 MNHEY and CDR2 SVGAGI. The CDR3 has 15 residues.

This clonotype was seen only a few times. The CDR3 nucleotides read TGTGCCAGCAGTTACGGCGGGAGCGCGAACGAGCAGTACTTC. Protein product: CASSYGGSANEQYF. This chain links TRBV6-5 with TRBJ2-7; 7 bases are a match to TRBD2. This CDR3 contains 14 residues. The germline V gene encodes CDR1 MNHEY and CDR2 SVGAGI. With V trimmed by 2 bases and J by 5 bases, 6 bases remained unmatched.

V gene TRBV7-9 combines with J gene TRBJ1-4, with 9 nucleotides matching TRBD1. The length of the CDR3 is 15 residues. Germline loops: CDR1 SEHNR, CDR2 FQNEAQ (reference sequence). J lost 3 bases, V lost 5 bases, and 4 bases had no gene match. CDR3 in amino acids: CASSAGQGANEKLFF. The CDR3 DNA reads TGTGCCAGCAGCGCGGGACAGGGAGCTAATGAAAAACTGTTTTTT.

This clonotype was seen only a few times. The CDR3 is CASSQELAYSYEQYF. In DNA form, the CDR3 reads TGTGCCAGCAGCCAGGAACTAGCGTACTCCTACGAGCAGTACTTC. The chain links TRBV3-1 to TRBJ2-7, with 7 bases identical to TRBD2. J gave up 0 bases and V 3 bases, and 5 bases lay outside the gene matches. Germline loops: CDR1 LGHDT, CDR2 YNNKEL (reference sequence). The CDR3 is made up of 15 amino acids.

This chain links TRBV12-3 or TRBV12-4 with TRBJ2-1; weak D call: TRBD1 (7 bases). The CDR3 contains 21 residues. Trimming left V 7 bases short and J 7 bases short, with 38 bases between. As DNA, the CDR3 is TGTGCCAGCATCAAACGGCGGGAAAACAGGGGCGCCTTTTCATTGGGGAATGAGCAGTTCTTC. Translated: CASIKRRENRGAFSLGNEQFF.

Written as DNA, the CDR3 is TGCAGTGCTAGGCACGGACGGGGCTACGAGCAGTACTTC. Translating gives CSARHGRGYEQYF. The rearrangement joins TRBV20-1 to TRBJ2-7; D possibly corresponds to TRBD2 (5 bases). CDR1 and CDR2 from the germline V gene are DFQATT and SNEGSKA (reference sequence). V lost 3 bases to trimming and J lost 3 bases, with 12 bases between them. This CDR3 region has 13 residues.

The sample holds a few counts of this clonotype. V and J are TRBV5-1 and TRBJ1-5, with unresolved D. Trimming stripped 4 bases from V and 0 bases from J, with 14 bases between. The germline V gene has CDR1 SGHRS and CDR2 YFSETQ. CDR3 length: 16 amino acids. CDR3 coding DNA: TGCGCCAGCAGCAAGGACGGAGATAATAGCAATCAGCCCCAGCATTTT. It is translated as CASSKDGDNSNQPQHF.

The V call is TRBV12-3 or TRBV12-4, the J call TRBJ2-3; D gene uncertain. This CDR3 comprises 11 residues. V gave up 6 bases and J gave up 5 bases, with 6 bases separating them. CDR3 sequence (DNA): TGTGCCAGCAGGACGGAAGATACGCAGTATTTT. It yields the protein CASRTEDTQYF.